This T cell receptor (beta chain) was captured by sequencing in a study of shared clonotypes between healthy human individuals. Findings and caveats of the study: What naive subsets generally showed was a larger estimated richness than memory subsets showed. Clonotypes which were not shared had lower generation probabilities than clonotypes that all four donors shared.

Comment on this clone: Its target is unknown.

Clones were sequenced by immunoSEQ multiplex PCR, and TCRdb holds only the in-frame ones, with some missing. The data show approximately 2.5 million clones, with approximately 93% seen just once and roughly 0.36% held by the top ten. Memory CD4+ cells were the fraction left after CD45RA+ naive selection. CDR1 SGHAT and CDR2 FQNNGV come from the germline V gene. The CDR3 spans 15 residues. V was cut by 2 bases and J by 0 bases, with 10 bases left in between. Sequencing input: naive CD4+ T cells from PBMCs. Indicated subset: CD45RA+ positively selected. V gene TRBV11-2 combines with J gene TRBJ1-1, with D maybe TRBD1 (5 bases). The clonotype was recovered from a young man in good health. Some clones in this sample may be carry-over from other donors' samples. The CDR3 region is CASSLMGQMNTEAFF. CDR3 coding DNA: TGTGCCAGCAGCTTAATGGGGCAGATGAACACTGAAGCTTTCTTT.